This TCR beta chain emerged from a study of shared clonotypes between healthy human individuals. The CDR3 extends over 16 amino acids. V lost 3 bases, J lost 1 base, and 14 bases lay in between. CDR1 and CDR2 (germline): ENHRY, SYGVKD. Clones were sequenced by immunoSEQ multiplex PCR, and TCRdb holds only the in-frame ones, with some missing. The table has approximately 1,500,000 clones, roughly 97% seen once. Findings and limits, study-wide: Naive subsets usually exceeded memory subsets in estimated richness. Between several donors, naive CD4 clonotypes were shared at a level of about 5%.

Points on this clone: The antigen is undetermined.

The donor cohort consisted entirely of Caucasian adults residing in Nashville, Tennessee. This TCR came from a man aged 25-40 years in good health. J is TRBJ2-3 and V is TRBV10-3; tentatively, D is TRBD1 (6 bases). The sequenced sample consisted of naive CD4+ T cells sorted from blood. Subset specified: CD45RA+ positively selected. The CDR3 DNA follows: TGTGCCATCAGTGAATACCAGGGGCGCGGCACAGATACGCAGTATTTT. Translating gives CAISEYQGRGTDTQYF.